These 26 T cell receptor beta chains were sequenced from one sample in a study of blood T cell repertoires in COVID-19. Produced via immunoSEQ multiplex PCR; TCRdb's table is partial and in-frame only. The profile shows about 230,000 clones, about nine tenths of them singletons. The sample was peripheral blood. The receptor set was obtained from an older woman with acute or convalescent COVID-19.

The rearrangement joins TRBV19 to TRBJ2-6; perhaps TRBD1 as D (5 bases). With 5 bases removed from V and 4 bases from J, the gap between germline ends came to 9 bases. This CDR3 has 14 amino acids. Germline V lookup: CDR1 LNHDA, CDR2 SQIVND (reference sequence). DNA for the CDR3: TGTGCCAGTAGTGAAGGGGTAGGGGCCAACGTCCTGACTTTC. It encodes CASSEGVGANVLTF.

The chain uses TRBV6-5 and TRBJ2-1; D may be TRBD2 (6 bases). Looked up from germline, CDR1 is MNHEY and CDR2 is SVGAGI. The CDR3 consists of 14 residues. Trimming took 7 bases from V and 10 from J, leaving 20 bases between them. CDR3: CASTRLGGHLEQFF. The CDR3 coding sequence is TGTGCCAGCACGAGACTGGGAGGACACCTGGAGCAGTTCTTC.

This chain joins TRBV18 and TRBJ2-1; 8 bases align to TRBD1. The V segment lost 3 bases and the J segment 5 bases; nucleotides outside the gene matches: 9. This CDR3 contains 16 residues. Germline-derived CDR1 and CDR2 are KGHSH and LQKENI. In DNA form, the CDR3 reads TGTGCCAGCTCACCTAACGGACAGGGAAGCGACAATGAGCAGTTCTTC. It yields the protein CASSPNGQGSDNEQFF.

J is TRBJ1-5 and V is TRBV9; possible D gene TRBD1, 6 bases. Trimming stripped 4 bases from V and 7 bases from J, with 18 bases between. This CDR3 is 15 amino acids long. The V gene's germline CDR1 is SGDLS and CDR2 YYNGEE. The CDR3 protein is CASSPEGGGGQPQHF. DNA of the CDR3: TGTGCCAGCAGCCCCGAGGGGGGGGGTGGACAGCCCCAGCATTTT.

This rearrangement joins TRBV7-9 to TRBJ1-2; 7 bases map to TRBD1. The J segment lost 4 bases and the V segment lost 3 bases, leaving 8 bases of the junction unmatched. Germline V gene data show CDR1 as SEHNR and CDR2 as FQNEAQ (reference sequence). CDR3 size: 15 residues. In DNA form, the CDR3 reads TGTGCCAGCAGCTTTGGAACAGGGGACGGCTATGGCTACACCTTC. Translating it yields CASSFGTGDGYGYTF.

The rearrangement joins TRBV14 to TRBJ2-2, with D uncertain. Per germline, CDR1 SGHDN and CDR2 FVKESK. The CDR3 has 14 residues. V was shortened by 2 bases and J by 6 bases, with 10 bases between the two germline ends. The CDR3 region has the DNA TGTGCCAGCAGCCAAATTTGGAGATCCGGGGAGCTGTTTTTT. Protein sequence: CASSQIWRSGELFF.

This clone has only one observation. The chain combines TRBV19 with TRBJ1-1, with a possible D match to TRBD1 (5 bases). The CDR3 consists of 11 residues. Germline values: CDR1 LNHDA, CDR2 SQIVND (reference sequence). V gave up 5 bases and J gave up 7 bases, with 8 bases separating them. In DNA, the CDR3 is TGTGCCAGTAGTTCAAGGGGTGAAGCTTTCTTT. Its protein product is CASSSRGEAFF.

The chain combines TRBV4-1 with TRBJ1-5, with TRBD1 matching over 9 bases. CDR3 size: 15 residues. Germline V lookup: CDR1 MGHRA, CDR2 YSYEKL. The V segment lost 4 bases and the J segment 6 bases; nucleotides outside the gene matches: 7. CDR3 region: CASSPGDRVIQPQHF. As DNA, the CDR3 is TGCGCCAGCAGCCCGGGGGACAGGGTCATTCAGCCCCAGCATTTT.

V gene TRBV5-4 combines with J gene TRBJ1-1; D is unclear. This CDR3 spans 13 amino acids. Germline CDR1 reads SGHNT; CDR2 reads YYREEE (reference sequence). The germline V and J ends were trimmed by 3 bases and 1 base, with 7 bases remaining between them. The CDR3 coding sequence is TGTGCCAGCAGCTGGGAGCCGAACACTGAAGCTTTCTTT. As protein: CASSWEPNTEAFF.

The chain links TRBV5-1 to TRBJ2-5, with 11 nucleotides matching TRBD2. CDR1 and CDR2 (germline): SGHRS, YFSETQ. V shed 4 bases, J shed 5 bases, and the junction held 7 bases outside the gene matches. This CDR3 has 15 amino acids. CDR3 region: CASSRTSGSGETQYF. The CDR3 DNA sequence: TGCGCCAGCAGCCGCACTAGCGGGAGCGGGGAGACCCAGTACTTC.

The V gene is TRBV7-8, the J gene TRBJ2-7; no clear D. The CDR3 spans 14 residues. Germline V gene data show CDR1 as SGHVS and CDR2 as FQNEAQ. The V and J ends lost 8 bases and 0 bases respectively, with 14 bases between them. The CDR3 nucleotides are TGTGCCAGCGCGAGACTGGCGAGCTCCTACGAGCAGTACTTC. Its translation is CASARLASSYEQYF.

This rearrangement joins TRBV7-9 to TRBJ2-3; 7 nucleotides agree with TRBD1. There are 14 residues in the CDR3. Germline loops: CDR1 SEHNR, CDR2 FQNEAQ (reference sequence). Unmatched junction bases numbered 10, after V lost 5 bases and J lost 8 bases. The chain's CDR3 is CASSRRYRDSTQYF. Written as DNA, the CDR3 is TGTGCCAGCAGCCGCCGATACCGGGACAGTACGCAGTATTTT.

The chain has TRBV4-2 and TRBJ2-1, with 7 positions matching TRBD2. This CDR3 is built from 15 residues. The junction had 4 bases not matched to a gene; V was cut back by 1 base and J by 4 bases. Per the germline V gene, CDR1 is LGHNA and CDR2 is YNFKEQ. DNA for the CDR3: TGTGCCAGCAGCCAAGCGGGAGGCAAGTACAATGAGCAGTTCTTC. Encoded protein: CASSQAGGKYNEQFF.

The rearrangement links TRBV6-2 or TRBV6-3 to TRBJ2-2; TRBD1 aligns across 7 bases. The V and J ends lost 5 bases and 2 bases, in that order; junction bases with no gene match: 5. CDR3 size: 15 residues. Per the germline V gene, CDR1 is MNHEY and CDR2 is SVGEGT. The CDR3: CASSSKGANTGELFF. The CDR3 DNA reads as TGTGCCAGCAGTAGCAAGGGGGCCAACACCGGGGAGCTGTTTTTT.

This chain links TRBV7-9 with TRBJ2-7; 7 nucleotides match TRBD1. CDR1 is SEHNR, CDR2 FQNEAQ, per germline (reference sequence). V lost 2 bases, J lost 5 bases, and 12 bases stayed unmatched. There are 16 residues in the CDR3. The CDR3 DNA is TGTGCCAGCAGCTTATCGTCCGGGACAGTCCAAGACGAGCAGTACTTC. Protein product: CASSLSSGTVQDEQYF.

The gene calls are TRBV5-6 and TRBJ2-7; 9 nucleotides align to TRBD1. Germline V gene data show CDR1 as SGHDT and CDR2 as YYEEEE. With 3 bases clipped from V and 3 bases from J, the junction kept 4 bases outside the gene matches. The CDR3 runs to 14 residues. DNA of the CDR3: TGTGCCAGCAGCTACCGGGACAGGGTCTACGAGCAGTACTTC. It translates to CASSYRDRVYEQYF.

DNA for the CDR3: TGTGCCAGCAGCTTAGCCTGGAGGAGTTCCTACGAGCAGTACTTC. Translating gives CASSLAWRSSYEQYF. The chain carries TRBV7-2 and TRBJ2-7, with D tentatively TRBD2 (5 bases). Trimming removed 0 bases at V and 1 base at J, with 10 bases between. The CDR3 has 15 residues. Germline CDR1 SGHTA, CDR2 FQGNSA.

The CDR3 protein is CASSQDQGRTYEQYF. The CDR3 coding sequence is TGTGCCAGCAGCCAAGATCAAGGGAGAACTTACGAGCAGTACTTC. V usage is TRBV3-1 (or the pseudogene TRBV3-2) and J usage is TRBJ2-7, with D possibly being TRBD2 (5 bases). The CDR3 covers 15 residues. The germline V gene has CDR1 LGHDT and CDR2 YNNKEL (reference sequence). V lost 0 bases, J lost 4 bases, and 13 bases lay in between.

The chain joins TRBV13 to TRBJ2-3; the match to TRBD1 covers 8 bases. The V gene's germline CDR1 is PRHDT and CDR2 FYEKMQ (reference sequence). The junction had 12 bases not matched to a gene; V was cut back by 3 bases and J by 4 bases. CDR3 length: 17 residues. Here the CDR3 DNA reads TGTGCCAGCAGCTTTTCGACCCGGACAGGGAACTCAGATACGCAGTATTTT. This codes for CASSFSTRTGNSDTQYF.

The chain joins TRBV28 to TRBJ2-1; 8 positions match TRBD2. Trimming cost V 4 bases and J 0 bases; bases outside gene matches: 2. The CDR3 covers 15 residues. Germline assignment: CDR1 MDHEN and CDR2 SYDVKM. The CDR3 region is CASSSTSVSYNEQFF. CDR3 nucleotide sequence: TGTGCCAGCAGTTCGACTAGCGTCTCCTACAATGAGCAGTTCTTC.

The chain links TRBV2 to TRBJ1-2; TRBD1 is a possible D gene (6 bases). CDR1 and CDR2 from the germline V gene are SNHLY and FYNNEI. Trimming removed 6 bases from V and 6 bases from J, with 17 bases in between. The CDR3 loop spans 14 amino acids. This CDR3 is CASSIQTGSNGYTF. The CDR3 coding sequence is TGTGCCAGCAGCATTCAAACAGGGAGTAATGGCTACACCTTC. Supplemented by reference TRBV2 and TRBJ1-2, the full variable domain reads EPEVTQTPSHQVTQMGQEVILRCVPISNHLYFYWYRQILGQKVEFLVSFYNNEISEKSEIFDDQFSVERPDGSNFTLKIRSTKLEDSAMYFCASSIQTGSNGYTFGSGTRLTVV.

This chain uses TRBV30 with TRBJ2-7; D perhaps matches TRBD1 (5 bases). Trimming stripped 2 bases from V and 5 bases from J, with 10 bases between. The CDR3 loop spans 12 amino acids. Germline V gene lookup returns CDR1 GTSNPN and CDR2 SVGIG (reference sequence). CDR3 amino acids: CAWSKQDDEQYF. In DNA, the CDR3 is TGTGCCTGGAGTAAACAGGATGACGAGCAGTACTTC.

This chain joins TRBV7-3 and TRBJ2-1; TRBD2 might be the D (5 bases). This CDR3 contains 14 residues. The germline V gene encodes CDR1 SGHTA and CDR2 FQGTGA. The V end was cut by 2 bases, the J end by 15 bases, with 20 bases between. CDR3 DNA sequence: TGTGCCAGCAGCTTACCCGGGAAGCCCCAGGTTCTGTTCTTC. Translation gives CASSLPGKPQVLFF.

In its sample, this clone was seen once. The gene calls are TRBV5-1 and TRBJ2-5, with D maybe TRBD1 (6 bases). The CDR3 totals 14 residues. The V gene lost 5 bases and the J gene lost 0 bases, with 11 bases spanning the gap. Germline CDR1 and CDR2: SGHRS and YFSETQ. In DNA form, the CDR3 reads TGCGCCAGCAGAGTAGGGGGAAACCAAGAGACCCAGTACTTC. Protein: CASRVGGNQETQYF.

This chain joins TRBV9 and TRBJ2-2, with 11 bases fitting TRBD2. This CDR3 has 16 residues. With 4 bases clipped from V and 4 bases from J, the junction kept 6 bases outside the gene matches. Germline V gene sequence: CDR1 SGDLS, CDR2 YYNGEE. The CDR3 DNA reads TGTGCCAGCAGCCTGCTAGCGGGGGGCGGCACCGGGGAGCTGTTTTTT. Translating it yields CASSLLAGGGTGELFF.

This clone was detected only a few times. This chain's CDR3 is CASRLAASTGELFF. For the CDR3, the DNA is TGCGCCAGCCGACTAGCGGCCAGTACCGGGGAGCTGTTTTTT. This rearrangement joins TRBV10-1 to TRBJ2-2, with 9 bases identical to TRBD2. Unmatched junction bases numbered 6, after V lost 8 bases and J lost 5 bases. CDR3 length: 14 residues. Germline V CDR1 and CDR2: WNHNN, SYGVQD (reference sequence).